One and the same sample provided the 25 T cell receptor beta chains below, sequenced in a study of cytomegalovirus exposure and HLA in healthy donors. The PCR made use of 60 Vbeta and 13 Jbeta primers. The repertoire was sequenced with immunoSEQ multiplex PCR; TCRdb's copy has only in-frame clones and lacks some. Here the sample spans 85,000 to 110,000 clones, 66% being singletons. Sequencing was done on a sample of PBMCs. Receptors were obtained from a woman between 50 and 59 years old in good health and CMV-seronegative.

CDR3 protein: CASSARTSGGETRNEQFF. CDR3 in DNA: TGCGCCAGCAGCGCCCGGACTAGCGGGGGGGAAACCCGCAATGAGCAGTTCTTC. The chain combines TRBV5-1 with TRBJ2-1; TRBD2 matches at 15 bases. Germline V lookup: CDR1 SGHRS, CDR2 YFSETQ. The CDR3 length is 18 residues. With 4 bases clipped from V and 6 bases from J, the junction kept 11 bases outside the gene matches. Full variable domain (rest looked up from reference TRBV5-1 and TRBJ2-1): KAGVTQTPRYLIKTRGQQVTLSCSPISGHRSVSWYQQTPGQGLQFLFEYFSETQRNKGNFPGRFSGRQFSNSRSEMNVSTLELGDSALYLCASSARTSGGETRNEQFFGPGTRLTVL.

The V and J genes are TRBV6-5 and TRBJ2-1, with 7 bases aligning to TRBD2. J gave up 6 bases and V 6 bases, and 11 bases lay outside the gene matches. Per the germline V gene, CDR1 is MNHEY and CDR2 is SVGAGI. The CDR3 is 15 residues long. The CDR3 sequence: CASSPGLGRVNEQFF. In DNA form, the CDR3 reads TGTGCCAGCAGCCCCGGTCTTGGGAGGGTCAATGAGCAGTTCTTC.

This clone was seen a few times. V is TRBV9 and J is TRBJ1-1; 7 positions agree with TRBD1. Trimming took 4 bases from V and 2 from J; bases not matched to a gene: 5. In germline, CDR1 is SGDLS, CDR2 YYNGEE. This CDR3 contains 14 residues. The CDR3 DNA reads TGTGCCAGCAGCACGACAGGGATAAACACTGAAGCTTTCTTT. Its protein is CASSTTGINTEAFF.

The chain is built from TRBV5-1 and TRBJ2-3; 9 bases fit TRBD2. The CDR3 covers 15 residues. Germline CDR1 is SGHRS and CDR2 is YFSETQ. V was clipped by 3 bases and J by 4 bases; unmatched bases: 6. In nucleotides, the CDR3 is TGCGCCAGCAGCTGGGGAGCGGGAGGCTCAGATACGCAGTATTTT. Translation gives CASSWGAGGSDTQYF.

J is TRBJ1-4 and V is TRBV4-3; tentative D call: TRBD1 (6 bases). CDR1 and CDR2 (germline): LGHNA, YSLEER. The V and J ends lost 2 bases and 3 bases respectively, with 10 bases between them. The CDR3 sequence is 15 residues long. CDR3: CASSQHRAANEKLFF. The CDR3 DNA sequence: TGCGCCAGCAGCCAACACAGGGCGGCTAATGAAAAACTGTTTTTT.

The chain uses TRBV28 and TRBJ1-2; D remains unclear. V shed 4 bases and J shed 7 bases, with 13 bases lying between them. Germline-derived CDR1 and CDR2 are MDHEN and SYDVKM. The CDR3 has 13 amino acids. CDR3 protein: CASSSRPRGGYTF. The DNA for the CDR3 is TGTGCCAGCAGTTCACGGCCTAGAGGTGGCTACACCTTC.

The count of this clone is one. The rearrangement uses TRBV7-3 and TRBJ2-3, with 9 bases identical to TRBD2. Unmatched junction bases numbered 11, after V lost 5 bases and J lost 5 bases. Germline V CDR1 and CDR2: SGHTA, FQGTGA. The length of the CDR3 is 16 residues. The CDR3 protein is CASSTSSGTKGDTQYF. CDR3 sequence (DNA): TGTGCCAGCAGCACCTCTAGCGGGACTAAGGGAGATACGCAGTATTTT.

The chain carries TRBV5-6 and TRBJ1-1; a possible D gene is TRBD1 (5 bases). CDR3 length: 16 residues. Per the germline V gene, CDR1 is SGHDT and CDR2 is YYEEEE. Between the trimmed V and J ends, which lost 4 bases and 0 bases, there was a span of 16 bases. The DNA for the CDR3 is TGTGCCAGCAGCCCCCGGGGAGGGGAGATGAACACTGAAGCTTTCTTT. This translates into CASSPRGGEMNTEAFF. Supplemented by reference TRBV5-6 and TRBJ1-1, the full variable domain reads DAGVTQSPTHLIKTRGQQVTLRCSPKSGHDTVSWYQQALGQGPQFIFQYYEEEERQRGNFPDRFSGHQFPNYSSELNVNALLLGDSALYLCASSPRGGEMNTEAFFGQGTRLTVV.

The chain employs TRBV6-1 and TRBJ2-3, with unresolved D. V was shortened by 6 bases and J by 0 bases, with 7 bases between the two germline ends. Germline V gives CDR1 MNHNS, CDR2 SASEGT. The CDR3 has 13 residues. The CDR3 sequence: CASRFGSTDTQYF. The CDR3 DNA sequence: TGTGCCAGCAGATTCGGTAGCACAGATACGCAGTATTTT.

The gene calls are TRBV29-1 and TRBJ2-7; 13 bases are a match to TRBD2. Germline loops: CDR1 SQVTM, CDR2 ANQGSEA. This CDR3 is built from 17 residues. V shed 6 bases and J 0 bases; nucleotides not matched to a gene: 11. CDR3 residues: CSVSGTSGTLNSYEQYF. In DNA form, the CDR3 reads TGCAGCGTCTCCGGGACTAGCGGGACTCTCAACTCCTACGAGCAGTACTTC.

This chain links TRBV28 with TRBJ1-5; D unclear. Germline CDR1 MDHEN, CDR2 SYDVKM. V lost 3 bases, J lost 4 bases, and 13 bases lay in between. The CDR3 totals 15 residues. CDR3 bases: TGTGCCAGCAGTTTTCTCGTCACCACAAATCAGCCCCAGCATTTT. Translation gives CASSFLVTTNQPQHF. The full variable domain, rest sourced from reference TRBV28 and TRBJ1-5, is DVKVTQSSRYLVKRTGEKVFLECVQDMDHENMFWYRQDPGLGLRLIYFSYDVKMKEKGDIPEGYSVSREKKERFSLILESASTNQTSMYLCASSFLVTTNQPQHFGDGTRLSIL.

This clone appeared a single time. The rearrangement joins TRBV4-3 to TRBJ2-5; 10 bases fit TRBD2. J lost 1 base, V lost 1 base, and 9 bases had no gene match. Germline-derived CDR1 and CDR2 are LGHNA and YSLEER. CDR3 length: 18 amino acids. The chain's CDR3 is CASSQVRAGGPPQETQYF. CDR3 bases: TGCGCCAGCAGCCAAGTTAGAGCGGGAGGGCCGCCCCAAGAGACCCAGTACTTC.

A few counts support this clone. The V call is TRBV5-1, the J call TRBJ2-1; 8 bases are shared with TRBD1. The CDR3 is 15 amino acids. Germline V gene data show CDR1 as SGHRS and CDR2 as YFSETQ. V was clipped by 0 bases and J by 6 bases; unmatched bases: 5. CDR3 sequence: CASSLAGQGRNEQFF. Here the CDR3 DNA reads TGCGCCAGCAGCTTGGCCGGACAGGGTCGCAATGAGCAGTTCTTC.

The gene calls are TRBV14 and TRBJ1-1; D unclear. This CDR3 has 14 residues. The V end lost 2 bases, the J end lost 0 bases, and 7 bases lay between the germline ends. Germline V CDR1 and CDR2: SGHDN, FVKESK. The DNA for the CDR3 is TGTGCCAGCAGCCAACTTATAATGAACACTGAAGCTTTCTTT. This gives the protein CASSQLIMNTEAFF.

There are a few counts of this clone. The gene calls are TRBV11-1 and TRBJ2-7; 8 bases match TRBD1. CDR1 and CDR2 (germline): SGHAT, FQDESV (reference sequence). The CDR3 extends over 14 amino acids. V lost 5 bases and J lost 0; bases outside the gene matches: 3. CDR3: CASSLGQASYEQYF. The CDR3 DNA follows: TGTGCCAGCAGCCTGGGACAGGCCTCCTACGAGCAGTACTTC.

The sample holds a few counts of this clone. CDR3 sequence (DNA): TGTGCCAGCAGCCCGGGAGCAGCAGGCACGACCGGGGAGCTGTTTTTT. Its protein product is CASSPGAAGTTGELFF. The rearrangement uses TRBV7-2 and TRBJ2-2; D may be TRBD2 (6 bases). Germline V gene data show CDR1 as SGHTA and CDR2 as FQGNSA. The CDR3 is 16 residues long. Trimming cost V 5 bases and J 5 bases, with 18 bases left between them.

This chain links TRBV9 with TRBJ2-1; tentative D call: TRBD2 (6 bases). Germline assignment: CDR1 SGDLS and CDR2 YYNGEE. CDR3 length: 12 amino acids. The V gene lost 4 bases and the J gene lost 9 bases, with 11 bases spanning the gap. CDR3 in amino acids: CASSTREFEQFF. CDR3 DNA: TGTGCCAGCAGCACCCGGGAGTTTGAGCAGTTCTTC.

This clone has only a few counts. This chain links TRBV5-6 with TRBJ1-1, with D unresolved. CDR1 is SGHDT, CDR2 YYEEEE, per germline. This CDR3 contains 13 residues. The germline V and J ends were trimmed by 0 bases and 0 bases, with 3 bases remaining between them. CDR3 in amino acids: CASSLGVNTEAFF. The CDR3 DNA reads TGTGCCAGCAGCTTGGGAGTGAACACTGAAGCTTTCTTT.

This chain connects TRBV4-2 to TRBJ1-6; the match to TRBD1 covers 7 bases. The germline gives CDR1 LGHNA, CDR2 YNFKEQ. The V gene end was trimmed by 0 bases and the J gene end by 7 bases; junction bases not matched to a gene: 0. CDR3 size: 14 residues. CDR3 in amino acids: CASSQETGNSPLHF. CDR3 DNA: TGTGCCAGCAGCCAAGAGACAGGGAATTCACCCCTCCACTTT.

This chain joins TRBV7-3 and TRBJ2-1; TRBD2 agrees at 11 bases. The CDR3 has 17 amino acids. Germline trimming cut 6 bases from V and 5 bases from J; bases unmatched to any gene: 12. The germline V gene encodes CDR1 SGHTA and CDR2 FQGTGA. CDR3: CASSSPAGTSGHNEQFF. The CDR3 DNA reads as TGTGCCAGCAGTTCACCCGCCGGGACTAGCGGCCACAATGAGCAGTTCTTC.

The chain joins TRBV4-2 to TRBJ2-4; no firm D call. The CDR3 sequence is 17 residues long. The V end was cut by 3 bases, the J end by 0 bases, with 15 bases between. CDR1 and CDR2 from the germline V gene are LGHNA and YNFKEQ. This CDR3 reads CASSHFWATLAKNIQYF. The CDR3 nucleotides read TGTGCCAGCAGCCACTTCTGGGCGACGCTAGCCAAAAACATTCAGTACTTC.

The V gene is TRBV10-3, the J gene TRBJ2-5; a possible D gene is TRBD1 (6 bases). The CDR3 extends over 15 amino acids. Per germline, CDR1 ENHRY and CDR2 SYGVKD. The V and J ends lost 5 bases and 2 bases respectively, with 15 bases between them. CDR3 protein: CAISLSGQQQETQYF. In DNA, the CDR3 is TGTGCCATCAGTTTGTCTGGACAGCAACAAGAGACCCAGTACTTC.

The CDR3 bases are TGTGCCATCAAAGAGGACGGGCGGGGTGGGGGCACCGGGGAGCTGTTTTTT. Its protein product is CAIKEDGRGGGTGELFF. V gene TRBV10-3 combines with J gene TRBJ2-2, with D tentatively TRBD2 (6 bases). The CDR3 runs to 17 residues. Germline CDR1 ENHRY, CDR2 SYGVKD. V was pared by 7 bases and J by 4 bases, with 22 bases between.

A few counts support this clone. V usage is TRBV10-3 and J usage is TRBJ1-6; tentatively, D is TRBD1 (6 bases). Germline CDR1 and CDR2: ENHRY and SYGVKD. V lost 3 bases and J 10 bases, leaving 13 bases between the germline ends. The CDR3 has 14 amino acids. The CDR3 is CAISEAGVGSPLHF. CDR3 nucleotide sequence: TGTGCCATCAGTGAAGCAGGGGTGGGATCACCCCTCCACTTT.

This clone has only a few counts. The J gene is TRBJ1-5, the V gene TRBV7-6; a possible D gene is TRBD1 (6 bases). Trimming cost V 3 bases and J 3 bases, with 12 bases left between them. This CDR3 region has 15 residues. CDR1 is SGHVS, CDR2 FNYEAQ, per germline. The CDR3 nucleotides are TGTGCCAGCAGCTTGGAGACAGGCTTCAATCAGCCCCAGCATTTT. This gives the protein CASSLETGFNQPQHF.